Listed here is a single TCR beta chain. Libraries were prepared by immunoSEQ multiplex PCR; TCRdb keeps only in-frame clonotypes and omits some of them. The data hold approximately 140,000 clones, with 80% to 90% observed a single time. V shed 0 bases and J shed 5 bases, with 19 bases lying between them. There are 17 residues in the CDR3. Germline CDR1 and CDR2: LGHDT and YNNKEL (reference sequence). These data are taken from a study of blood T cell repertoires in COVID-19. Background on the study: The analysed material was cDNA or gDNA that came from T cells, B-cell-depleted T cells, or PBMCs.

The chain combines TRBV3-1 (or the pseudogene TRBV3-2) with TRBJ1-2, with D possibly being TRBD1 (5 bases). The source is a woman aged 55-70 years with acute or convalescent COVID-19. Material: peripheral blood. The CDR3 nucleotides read TGTGCCAGCAGCCAAGATGAGCTCGGGGGGTGGAATTATGGCTACACCTTC. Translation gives CASSQDELGGWNYGYTF.